This TCR beta chain stems from a study of graft-versus-host responses after intestinal transplantation. Study-level information: Each transplant was multivisceral, liver-intestinal, or isolated intestinal.

V trimming: 4 bases; J trimming: 8 bases; junction bases outside the gene matches: 7. Germline values: CDR1 SGHRS, CDR2 YFSETQ. This CDR3 region has 14 residues. Findings of the study overall: Some GvH clones were seen earlier in gut or blood, suggesting intestinal origin.

TCRdb's table, derived via immunoSEQ multiplex PCR, lists solely in-frame clones and lacks some. The sample yields 90,000 to 150,000 clones, 90% to 95% seen once. Notes on this clone: Its antigen remains unknown.

Sample: unstimulated CD4+ T cells sorted from spleen or lymph node cells, taken before intestinal transplant. This sequence originates from a human donor who received an intestinal transplant. The chain has TRBV5-1 and TRBJ1-2, with 11 nucleotides matching TRBD1. CDR3 DNA: TGCGCCAGCAGCACGGGACAGGGGGTCGTGGGCTACACCTTC. Amino acids: CASSTGQGVVGYTF.